These 23 T cell receptor beta chains originate from one sample sequenced in a study of T cell responses to AZD1222 COVID-19 vaccine. Libraries were prepared by immunoSEQ multiplex PCR; TCRdb keeps only in-frame clonotypes and omits some of them. The repertoire includes 100,000 to 150,000 clones, 90% of them detected once, and just over 7% sits in the top ten. Sample: peripheral blood, taken on day 0 of AZD1222 vaccination. The receptors here all came from an adult in good health.

Details on this clone: The sample contains more than one DNA sequence encoding this CDR3. This chain uses TRBV7-2 with TRBJ2-3; D is unresolved. CDR3 length: 13 residues. Trimming pared 1 base from V and 6 bases from J, leaving 8 bases between. Germline V gives CDR1 SGHTA, CDR2 FQGNSA. CDR3 sequence (DNA): TGTGCCAGCAGCTTAGACTGGACGGATACGCAGTATTTT. It specifies CASSLDWTDTQYF.

The chain combines TRBV3-1 (or the pseudogene TRBV3-2) with TRBJ2-3; D not resolved. CDR1 is LGHDT and CDR2 is YNNKEL in the germline V gene (reference sequence). V was trimmed by 1 base and J by 3 bases, leaving 8 bases between them. There are 14 residues in the CDR3. The CDR3 region has the DNA TGTGCCAGCAGCCAAGGGGTGACTACAGATACGCAGTATTTT. This encodes CASSQGVTTDTQYF.

This sequence joins TRBV28 and TRBJ1-5; the match to TRBD1 covers 9 bases. The V segment lost 8 bases and the J segment 7 bases; nucleotides outside the gene matches: 6. CDR1 and CDR2 from the germline V gene are MDHEN and SYDVKM. There are 13 residues in the CDR3. CDR3 in DNA: TGTGCCAGCCGGGACAGGGTGACCCAGCCCCAGCATTTT. Translated, it gives CASRDRVTQPQHF.

The chain couples TRBV7-9 to TRBJ1-2, with TRBD1 identical over 7 bases. Germline values: CDR1 SEHNR, CDR2 FQNEAQ (reference sequence). Trimming took 5 bases from V and 2 from J; bases not matched to a gene: 5. This CDR3 is built from 14 residues. The CDR3 loop reads CASSNYRGNYGYTF. CDR3 DNA: TGTGCCAGCAGCAATTACAGGGGAAACTATGGCTACACCTTC.

This rearrangement joins TRBV7-3 to TRBJ2-5, with D maybe TRBD2 (5 bases). This CDR3 comprises 13 residues. Germline V CDR1 and CDR2: SGHTA, FQGTGA. Trimming took off 5 bases at V and 5 bases at J, with 12 bases between the two ends. The CDR3 nucleotides are TGTGCCAGCAGCCCCCGGGGTGGGGAGACCCAGTACTTC. As protein: CASSPRGGETQYF.

This chain connects TRBV6-5 to TRBJ1-1; a possible D gene is TRBD1 (6 bases). CDR1 and CDR2 from the germline V gene are MNHEY and SVGAGI. Between the trimmed V and J ends, which lost 5 bases and 5 bases, there was a span of 18 bases. This CDR3 has 15 residues. The CDR3 reads CASSHKGGRGTEAFF. CDR3 nucleotides: TGTGCCAGCAGTCACAAGGGGGGACGGGGGACTGAAGCTTTCTTT.

The CDR3 reads CASSSTSVGANYGYTF. In nucleotides, the CDR3 is TGCGCCAGCAGCTCGACAAGCGTCGGGGCAAACTATGGCTACACCTTC. The rearrangement joins TRBV5-1 to TRBJ1-2, with a possible D match to TRBD1 (5 bases). V was pared by 3 bases and J by 2 bases, with 17 bases between. Germline CDR1 and CDR2: SGHRS and YFSETQ. The CDR3 sequence is 16 residues long.

V usage is TRBV28 and J usage is TRBJ2-2; 8 nucleotides match TRBD2. Trimming took 4 bases from V and 6 from J; bases not matched to a gene: 13. The CDR3 is 17 amino acids. Per the germline V gene, CDR1 is MDHEN and CDR2 is SYDVKM. The CDR3 DNA sequence: TGTGCCAGCAGTTCCGTTTTGAGCGGGAGAAGGCCCGGGGAGCTGTTTTTT. Translation gives CASSSVLSGRRPGELFF.

CDR3 protein: CASSFRTGSGQETQYF. The CDR3 region has the DNA TGTGCCAGCAGTTTCCGGACAGGGTCGGGTCAAGAGACCCAGTACTTC. This chain connects TRBV6-5 to TRBJ2-5; 8 bases fit TRBD1. This CDR3 has 16 residues. The J segment lost 2 bases and the V segment lost 4 bases, leaving 9 bases of the junction unmatched. CDR1 is MNHEY and CDR2 is SVGAGI in the germline V gene.

The rearrangement uses TRBV5-4 and TRBJ1-1; weak D call: TRBD1 (5 bases). The V end was cut by 4 bases, the J end by 6 bases, with 16 bases between. The V gene's germline CDR1 is SGHNT and CDR2 YYREEE (reference sequence). This CDR3 is 14 amino acids long. The DNA of the CDR3 is TGTGCCAGCAGCCTCGACCAGGGTACCGCTGAAGCTTTCTTT. It codes for CASSLDQGTAEAFF.

This clone occurred a few times. V gene TRBV9 combines with J gene TRBJ2-5, with D possibly TRBD2 on 6 matching bases. This CDR3 has 15 amino acids. Germline V gene sequence: CDR1 SGDLS, CDR2 YYNGEE. Trimming stripped 3 bases from V and 5 bases from J, with 17 bases between. The CDR3 coding sequence is TGTGCCAGCAGCGCTCCCGGGCGGAGCGGGGAGACCCAGTACTTC. Encoded protein: CASSAPGRSGETQYF.

The CDR3 is CATSDGGAYNEQFF. The CDR3 DNA sequence: TGTGCCACCTCGGATGGGGGCGCATACAATGAGCAGTTCTTC. The chain uses TRBV15 and TRBJ2-1, with a possible D match to TRBD1 (6 bases). Trimming cost V 8 bases and J 4 bases, with 15 bases left between them. The CDR3 is made up of 14 amino acids. Germline V CDR1 and CDR2: LNHNV, YYDKDF (reference sequence).

This clone was recorded a few times. The J gene is TRBJ2-7, the V gene TRBV3-1 (or the pseudogene TRBV3-2); 14 bases agree with TRBD2. Germline lookup yields CDR1 LGHDT and CDR2 YNNKEL (reference sequence). V shed 11 bases and J 4 bases; nucleotides not matched to a gene: 13. This CDR3 has 16 amino acids. Here the CDR3 reads CAQQPPGLAGVYEQYF. For the CDR3, the DNA is TGTGCCCAACAGCCCCCGGGACTAGCGGGAGTTTACGAGCAGTACTTC.

The CDR3 DNA sequence: TGCGCCAGCAGACGCGCGACTAGCGGAAAAGAGACCCAGTACTTC. Protein sequence: CASRRATSGKETQYF. The chain is built from TRBV5-1 and TRBJ2-5; 9 bases agree with TRBD2. Unmatched junction bases numbered 8, after V lost 5 bases and J lost 3 bases. The CDR3 runs to 15 residues. CDR1 and CDR2 from the germline V gene are SGHRS and YFSETQ.

The rearrangement uses TRBV5-1 and TRBJ2-5, with 8 positions matching TRBD1. This CDR3 has 15 residues. The J segment lost 0 bases and the V segment lost 4 bases, leaving 5 bases of the junction unmatched. Germline V lookup: CDR1 SGHRS, CDR2 YFSETQ. The DNA for the CDR3 is TGCGCCAGCAGCCGGCGGACAGGGTACCAAGAGACCCAGTACTTC. As protein: CASSRRTGYQETQYF.

V is TRBV18 and J is TRBJ1-6, with D perhaps matching TRBD1 (5 bases). Trimming cost V 3 bases and J 10 bases, with 10 bases left between them. The CDR3 is made up of 13 amino acids. The V gene's germline CDR1 is KGHSH and CDR2 LQKENI. The CDR3 protein is CASSPGEGSPLHF. CDR3 DNA: TGTGCCAGCTCACCGGGGGAAGGATCACCCCTCCACTTT.

The V gene is TRBV23-1, the J gene TRBJ1-5; D gene uncertain. Being an ORF, TRBV23-1 has a function that is uncertain. The CDR3 sequence is 15 residues long. V lost 3 bases, J lost 4 bases, and 13 bases lay in between. This CDR3 reads CASSHKEDGNQPQHF. CDR3 nucleotide sequence: TGCGCCAGCAGTCATAAAGAGGACGGAAATCAGCCCCAGCATTTT.

CDR3 sequence reads: CASSERPSGTGGELFF. CDR3 sequence (DNA): TGTGCCAGCAGTGAGCGGCCTAGCGGGACAGGCGGGGAGCTGTTTTTT. The V gene is TRBV6-1, the J gene TRBJ2-2; weak D call: TRBD2 (9 bases). The CDR3 is 16 residues long. The germline gives CDR1 MNHNS, CDR2 SASEGT. Trimming pared 3 bases from V and 7 bases from J, leaving 18 bases between.

This chain joins TRBV18 and TRBJ1-5; 8 positions agree with TRBD1. The CDR3 is made up of 15 amino acids. V shed 2 bases, J shed 5 bases, and the junction held 5 bases outside the gene matches. Germline CDR1 and CDR2: KGHSH and LQKENI. The CDR3 loop is CASSPGQGEYQPQHF. Written as DNA, the CDR3 is TGTGCCAGCTCACCAGGACAGGGAGAGTATCAGCCCCAGCATTTT. Variable domain in full (rest from reference TRBV18 and TRBJ1-5): NAGVMQNPRHLVRRRGQEARLRCSPMKGHSHVYWYRQLPEEGLKFMVYLQKENIIDESGMPKERFSAEFPKEGPSILRIQQVVRGDSAAYFCASSPGQGEYQPQHFGDGTRLSIL.

The genes are TRBV30 and TRBJ1-1; D gene unclear. The CDR3 length is 14 residues. The germline V gene has CDR1 GTSNPN and CDR2 SVGIG (reference sequence). Trimming shortened V by 5 bases and J by 5 bases, and 18 bases separated the two germline ends. DNA for the CDR3: TGTGCCTGGCACTTGGTACTGGGAGGGACTGAAGCTTTCTTT. It translates to CAWHLVLGGTEAFF.

The chain links TRBV11-2 to TRBJ2-1; the match to TRBD2 covers 8 bases. The CDR3 contains 16 residues. V was pared by 5 bases and J by 6 bases, with 12 bases of the junction left unmatched. Germline V gene lookup returns CDR1 SGHAT and CDR2 FQNNGV. CDR3 protein: CASSALLAGSVNEQFF. As DNA, the CDR3 is TGTGCCAGCAGCGCTCTCTTAGCGGGATCGGTCAATGAGCAGTTCTTC.

This chain connects TRBV7-2 to TRBJ1-1, with 7 bases aligning to TRBD1. The CDR3 contains 14 residues. Germline V CDR1 and CDR2: SGHTA, FQGNSA. V shed 1 base, J shed 5 bases, and the junction held 4 bases outside the gene matches. The CDR3 loop reads CASSLGAGGTEAFF. CDR3 nucleotide sequence: TGTGCCAGCAGCTTAGGTGCAGGGGGAACTGAAGCTTTCTTT.

The V and J genes are TRBV6-5 and TRBJ1-4, with D tentatively TRBD1 (5 bases). With 3 bases removed from V and 5 bases from J, the gap between germline ends came to 16 bases. Germline CDR1 reads MNHEY; CDR2 reads SVGAGI. The CDR3 runs 16 residues. The CDR3 bases are TGTGCCAGCAGTTATTCGCAGGGCCTAGGGAATGAAAAACTGTTTTTT. It specifies CASSYSQGLGNEKLFF.